Detailed here is one T cell receptor beta chain. The antigen remains unidentified. The source of the sample is a study of PD-L1 blockade in urothelial cancer. Study in general: Patients initiated atezolizumab around 2014 at 1,200 mg intravenously every 3 weeks. Blood was tested 3 weeks (second dose) and 6 weeks into treatment. Blood yielded a median of approximately 130,000 T cells per sample.

The CDR3 extends over 17 amino acids. With 6 bases clipped from V and 0 bases from J, the junction kept 13 bases outside the gene matches. Germline CDR1 reads MNHEY; CDR2 reads SMNVEV (reference sequence). This sample's time point: peripheral blood 6 weeks after treatment start. Findings and caveats of the study: Those with durable benefit had larger increases in tumor-associated blood clones at 3 weeks.

Method: immunoSEQ multiplex PCR; TCRdb's copy keeps in-frame clones and lacks some. Among about 110,000 clones listed, less than 95% were seen once. Material: PBMCs, obtained around atezolizumab (anti-PD-L1) treatment. The sequence came from a man aged 55-75 years with urothelial cancer. The rearrangement links TRBV27 to TRBJ1-2; 7 positions agree with TRBD1. The CDR3 DNA reads as TGTGCCAGCAGACCCTATACAGGGGTTCGCGCTAACTATGGCTACACCTTC. It codes for CASRPYTGVRANYGYTF.